This T cell receptor beta chain is drawn from a study of blood T cell repertoires in COVID-19. Across the study: Donors in the United States, Italy and Spain gave samples during acute or convalescent COVID-19. PBMCs, B-cell-depleted T cells, or T cells were the source of the cDNA or gDNA that made up the material.

In the study's own analysis: Counts of nucleated cells, estimated from reference gene primer amplification, were obtained. The repertoire was sequenced with immunoSEQ multiplex PCR; TCRdb's copy has only in-frame clones and lacks some. V and J calls and clone size come straight from that table; D and trimming were deduced from the DNA. The repertoire includes about 130,000 clones, roughly 90% of them detected once, and roughly 3.7% sits in the top ten. Sequenced: peripheral blood. The TCR comes from a man aged 45-65 years with active COVID-19.

DNA of the CDR3: TGTGCCAGCAGCCGGACTAGCGATGGAGATACGCAGTATTTT. It is translated as CASSRTSDGDTQYF. The chain couples TRBV3-1 (or the pseudogene TRBV3-2) to TRBJ2-3; 9 bases map to TRBD2. CDR1 is LGHDT, CDR2 YNNKEL, per germline (reference sequence). Trimming at V came to 4 bases and at J to 5 bases, leaving 4 bases not matched to a gene. CDR3 size: 14 residues.